These 27 T cell receptor beta chains share one sample of origin, sequenced in a study of CD8+CD57+ T cells in acquired aplastic anemia. Genomic DNA, the template, was used for profiling of the TCR beta VDJ and CDR3. TCRdb re-called the reads with MiXCR, one entry per CDR3 protein. The repertoire holds around 170,000 distinct CDR3 sequences, approximately 48% seen once, with approximately 9.7% in the top ten. The patients chosen for sequencing had shown expansion of CD8+CD57+ cells (detected by flow cytometry). The sample taken for sequencing was sorted CD4+, CD8+, or CD8+CD57+ T cells (not recorded which) from PBMCs. The source of these receptors is a human donor with aplastic anemia.

This chain joins TRBV7-2 and TRBJ2-7; TRBD1 aligns across 7 bases. The CDR3 is 14 amino acids. J gave up 6 bases and V 4 bases, and 9 bases lay outside the gene matches. Germline CDR1 is SGHTA and CDR2 is FQGNSA. The CDR3 spells CASSSGTDFSEQYF. The DNA of the CDR3 is TGTGCCAGCAGCTCCGGGACAGACTTCTCCGAGCAGTACTTC.

The chain recombines TRBV7-9 with TRBJ2-1, with no clear D. CDR1 and CDR2 from the germline V gene are SEHNR and FQNEAQ (reference sequence). With 0 bases removed from V and 8 bases from J, the gap between germline ends came to 5 bases. There are 12 residues in the CDR3. The CDR3 coding sequence is TGTGCCAGCAGCTTAGCTAGCTATGAGCAGTTCTTC. Encoded protein: CASSLASYEQFF.

Concerning this clonotype itself: Sequence at one end of the junction differs from germline and may be a read error. V and J are TRBV7-2 and TRBJ1-1; D gene ambiguous. Germline CDR1 is SGHTA and CDR2 is FQGNSA. The CDR3 contains 13 residues. The chain's CDR3 is CASSLAMDTEAFF. CDR3 DNA sequence: TGTGCCAGCAGCCTAGCTATGGACACTGAAGCTTTCTTT.

This sequence joins TRBV2 and TRBJ2-2, with TRBD1 identical over 11 bases. CDR3 length: 15 amino acids. Per germline, CDR1 SNHLY and CDR2 FYNNEI. J lost 6 bases, V lost 10 bases, and 10 bases had no gene match. This CDR3 reads CATQKGQGESGELFF. The CDR3 DNA follows: TGTGCCACCCAGAAGGGACAGGGGGAGTCCGGGGAGCTGTTTTTT.

This clonotype was found a few times. The genes are TRBV28 and TRBJ1-2; D uncertain. This CDR3 is built from 13 residues. Between the trimmed V and J ends, which lost 4 bases and 7 bases, there was a span of 13 bases. The germline CDR1 and CDR2 sequences are MDHEN and SYDVKM. This CDR3 is CASSSPESPGYTF. The DNA of the CDR3 is TGTGCCAGCAGTTCTCCCGAGAGTCCTGGCTACACCTTC.

This clonotype was observed at least ten times. The gene calls are TRBV12-3 or TRBV12-4 and TRBJ2-7, with 9 bases fitting TRBD1. There are 14 residues in the CDR3. The junction had 7 bases not matched to a gene; V was cut back by 6 bases and J by 4 bases. The CDR3 loop is CASRSGTGLYEQYF. Here the CDR3 DNA reads TGTGCCAGCAGGTCCGGGACAGGGCTTTACGAGCAGTACTTC.

This clonotype has only a few counts. This rearrangement joins TRBV20-1 to TRBJ2-7; D call uncertain. V was shortened by 6 bases and J by 2 bases, with 11 bases between the two germline ends. The CDR3 runs 12 residues. Germline CDR1 reads DFQATT; CDR2 reads SNEGSKA (reference sequence). In DNA form, the CDR3 reads TGCAGTGCCCCCATAGGCCCCTACGAGCAGTACTTC. This translates into CSAPIGPYEQYF.

This chain connects TRBV10-3 to TRBJ2-7, with 13 positions matching TRBD2. After removal of 8 bases from V and 2 bases from J, the junction contained 3 bases not matched to a gene. Germline V lookup: CDR1 ENHRY, CDR2 SYGVKD. The CDR3 is 14 amino acids. The CDR3 sequence is CAIQGTSGAYEQYF. In DNA form, the CDR3 reads TGTGCCATCCAGGGGACTAGCGGGGCCTACGAGCAGTACTTC.

This clonotype showed up just once. The conserved final phenylalanine or tryptophan is absent from the CDR3, which likely points to a read error. The limits of the CDR3 on the DNA are not certain, so only TCRdb's listed CDR3 is given. The chain employs TRBV7-6 and TRBJ1-1; the tabulated D call, TRBD1, remains unverified against the DNA. The CDR3 adds up to 13 amino acids, both ends counted. In germline, CDR1 is SGHVS, CDR2 FNYEAQ. This CDR3 reads CASSRDRDTEAFL.

This chain uses TRBV12-3 or TRBV12-4 with TRBJ2-7, with 10 nucleotides matching TRBD1. CDR3 length: 15 residues. Unmatched junction bases numbered 4, after V lost 1 base and J lost 4 bases. The CDR3 sequence is CASSLGTGGEYEQYF. The CDR3, as DNA: TGTGCCAGCAGTTTAGGGACAGGGGGTGAGTACGAGCAGTACTTC.

V and J are TRBV18 and TRBJ2-7; 11 bases align to TRBD1. From germline, CDR1 is KGHSH and CDR2 LQKENI. The CDR3 sequence is 15 residues long. The V segment lost 2 bases and the J segment 4 bases; nucleotides outside the gene matches: 4. CDR3 loop: CASSPADRGPYEQYF. The CDR3, as DNA: TGTGCCAGCTCACCAGCGGACAGGGGGCCGTACGAGCAGTACTTC.

The chain is built from TRBV19 and TRBJ2-2; 10 bases are shared with TRBD1. The CDR3 has 19 residues. With 6 bases clipped from V and 1 base from J, the junction kept 14 bases outside the gene matches. Looked up from germline, CDR1 is LNHDA and CDR2 is SQIVND (reference sequence). The CDR3 loop reads CASRRTGGFLTENTGELFF. The CDR3 nucleotides read TGTGCCAGTAGGAGGACAGGGGGTTTCCTAACCGAGAACACCGGGGAGCTGTTTTTT.

This clonotype was recorded at least ten times. The chain links TRBV2 to TRBJ2-3; no firm D call. V lost 2 bases to trimming and J lost 2 bases, with 8 bases between them. The CDR3 length is 14 residues. Germline loops: CDR1 SNHLY, CDR2 FYNNEI. Here the CDR3 DNA reads TGTGCCAGCAGTGAAATACTCACCACAGATACGCAGTATTTT. Translated: CASSEILTTDTQYF.

Ten or more counts support this clonotype. The rearrangement uses TRBV7-2 and TRBJ2-3, with TRBD1 as a possible D gene (5 bases). Trimming shortened V by 1 base and J by 3 bases, and 14 bases separated the two germline ends. Germline lookup yields CDR1 SGHTA and CDR2 FQGNSA. This CDR3 is 16 amino acids long. The CDR3 protein is CASSLGQKSWTDTQYF. CDR3 nucleotide sequence: TGTGCCAGCAGCTTAGGACAGAAAAGTTGGACAGATACGCAGTATTTT.

This clonotype was detected ten times or more. The rearrangement links TRBV7-3 to TRBJ2-2, with D possibly being TRBD1 or TRBD2 (5 bases each). V was trimmed by 3 bases and J by 2 bases, leaving 13 bases between them. Germline assignment: CDR1 SGHTA and CDR2 FQGTGA. This CDR3 is 16 amino acids long. Here the CDR3 reads CASSFNMGPNTGELFF. CDR3 sequence (DNA): TGTGCCAGCAGCTTTAATATGGGACCCAACACCGGGGAGCTGTTTTTT.

The chain uses TRBV5-1 and TRBJ1-2; 9 bases agree with TRBD1. Germline V CDR1 and CDR2: SGHRS, YFSETQ. CDR3 length: 14 amino acids. V lost 6 bases to trimming and J lost 3 bases; unmatched junction nucleotides: 6. The DNA of the CDR3 is TGCGCCAGCACCCCGCGGACAGGGGACTATGGCTACACCTTC. Translation gives CASTPRTGDYGYTF.

The J gene is TRBJ1-4, the V gene TRBV2; D is undetermined. Germline CDR1 is SNHLY and CDR2 is FYNNEI. V lost 10 bases and J 3 bases, leaving 15 bases between the germline ends. The CDR3 contains 14 residues. The CDR3 sequence: CATGVYGANEKLFF. For the CDR3, the DNA is TGTGCCACTGGGGTGTATGGGGCTAATGAAAAACTGTTTTTT.

Many counts were recorded for this clonotype. This sequence joins TRBV11-2 and TRBJ2-7, with a possible D match to TRBD2 (6 bases). Trimming stripped 5 bases from V and 7 bases from J, with 21 bases between. Germline V gene lookup returns CDR1 SGHAT and CDR2 FQNNGV. This CDR3 is built from 15 residues. CDR3 region: CASSRLGTLLSEQYF. The CDR3 region has the DNA TGTGCCAGCAGCCGCCTCGGGACTCTACTCTCAGAGCAGTACTTC.

The gene calls are TRBV29-1 and TRBJ1-2; weak D call: TRBD1 (6 bases). The CDR3 spans 13 residues. V lost 8 bases to trimming and J lost 1 base, with 14 bases between them. In germline, CDR1 is SQVTM, CDR2 ANQGSEA. The CDR3 nucleotides read TGCAGCTTCATGGGGGGCTTTAACTATGGCTACACCTTC. Translation: CSFMGGFNYGYTF.

The chain is built from TRBV15 and TRBJ2-7, with D unclear. Germline CDR1 is LNHNV and CDR2 is YYDKDF (reference sequence). The CDR3 runs 12 residues. V was trimmed by 3 bases and J by 6 bases, leaving 9 bases between them. In DNA form, the CDR3 reads TGTGCCACCAGCAGCCACCGGGCCGAGCAGTACTTC. It codes for CATSSHRAEQYF.

This clonotype was detected ten times or more. The V gene is TRBV4-1, the J gene TRBJ2-1; D is ambiguous. With 4 bases removed from V and 8 bases from J, the gap between germline ends came to 12 bases. The CDR3 spans 13 residues. CDR1 is MGHRA and CDR2 is YSYEKL in the germline V gene. The CDR3 region is CASSREVAYEQFF. As DNA, the CDR3 is TGCGCCAGCAGCCGAGAGGTTGCCTATGAGCAGTTCTTC.

The chain is built from TRBV9 and TRBJ2-1; 8 bases are shared with TRBD2. Trimming took 2 bases from V and 9 from J; bases not matched to a gene: 16. Germline lookup yields CDR1 SGDLS and CDR2 YYNGEE. CDR3 length: 17 residues. CDR3 in amino acids: CASSVSPGLGGFGEQFF. CDR3 DNA: TGTGCCAGCAGCGTCTCGCCGGGACTAGGGGGTTTCGGTGAGCAGTTCTTC.

Details on this clonotype: The junction departs from the called germline gene at one end, perhaps through a read error. The chain links TRBV7-7 to TRBJ2-1; D remains ambiguous. CDR1 is SSHAT, CDR2 FNYEAQ, per germline (reference sequence). The CDR3 loop spans 15 amino acids. The CDR3 coding sequence is TGTGCTAGCAGCTTAACAGAAGGAGCCTACAATGAGCAGTTCTTC. This translates into CASSLTEGAYNEQFF.

The chain joins TRBV2 to TRBJ1-2, with D unclear. V lost 1 base and J 4 bases, leaving 13 bases between the germline ends. Germline V gives CDR1 SNHLY, CDR2 FYNNEI. The CDR3 contains 15 residues. CDR3 protein: CASSEVGGPSYGYTF. CDR3 sequence (DNA): TGTGCCAGCAGTGAAGTAGGAGGGCCCAGCTATGGCTACACCTTC.

This clonotype was counted ten times or more. V and J are TRBV7-8 and TRBJ1-5; a possible D gene is TRBD1 (6 bases). Between the trimmed V and J ends, which lost 2 bases and 1 base, there was a span of 12 bases. Germline CDR1 SGHVS, CDR2 FQNEAQ. This CDR3 comprises 16 residues. This chain's CDR3 is CASSLRGAVSNQPQHF. The CDR3 DNA follows: TGTGCCAGCAGCTTACGGGGGGCGGTGAGCAATCAGCCCCAGCATTTT.

Concerning this clonotype itself: A junction end diverges from the germline sequence, so it may reflect a read error. This chain joins TRBV19 and TRBJ1-1; D remains ambiguous. The germline V gene has CDR1 LNHDA and CDR2 SQIVND (reference sequence). CDR3 length equals 13 residues. The CDR3 protein is CAGSIGRNTEAFF. In DNA form, the CDR3 reads TGTGCCGGTAGTATAGGCAGGAACACTGAAGCTTTCTTT.

This clonotype was recorded at least ten times. The J gene is TRBJ1-2, the V gene TRBV11-2, with 8 bases that match TRBD1. Germline loops: CDR1 SGHAT, CDR2 FQNNGV. This CDR3 comprises 16 residues. Unmatched junction bases numbered 8, after V lost 5 bases and J lost 0 bases. The CDR3 bases are TGTGCCAGCAGCGCCCGACAGGGGATCCCTAACTATGGCTACACCTTC. The encoded protein is CASSARQGIPNYGYTF.